Following are 32 T cell receptor beta chains from one sample sequenced in a study of vaccination effects on CD4 cells after COVID-19. Expansion with viral peptide pools was applied to antigen-specific CD4+ T cells by the ViraFEST assay prior to sequencing. Between days 9 and 10 of culture, CD4+ T cells were separated out. Sometime from March through December 2020, the person acquired a SARS-CoV-2 infection that PCR confirmed. Libraries were prepared by immunoSEQ multiplex PCR; TCRdb keeps only in-frame clonotypes and omits some of them. The sample holds 45,000 to 70,000 clones; roughly three quarters are singletons and the top ten take 5.5%. These receptors have no known antigen. Material: CD4+ T cells from PBMCs cultured with HIV peptides, obtained before COVID-19 vaccination. Sample subset: HIV-1 Nef peptide pool negative control/reference culture. Receptors were obtained from a human donor who had a prior SARS-CoV-2 infection.

The V call is TRBV13, the J call TRBJ2-1; maybe TRBD1 (8 bases). V lost 3 bases and J 6 bases, leaving 15 bases between the germline ends. This CDR3 comprises 15 residues. CDR1 PRHDT and CDR2 FYEKMQ come from the germline V gene (reference sequence). CDR3 region: CASSFRNRGGNEQFF. CDR3 bases: TGTGCCAGCAGCTTTCGTAACAGGGGGGGCAATGAGCAGTTCTTC. Based on the CDR3 plus reference TRBV13 and TRBJ2-1, the full variable domain is AAGVIQSPRHLIKEKRETATLKCYPIPRHDTVYWYQQGPGQDPQFLISFYEKMQSDKGSIPDRFSAQQFSDYHSELNMSSLELGDSALYFCASSFRNRGGNEQFFGPGTRLTVL.

A few counts support this clone. Here the CDR3 reads CASSQDLLAVRNEQFF. CDR3 DNA: TGTGCCAGCAGCCAAGATTTACTAGCTGTTAGGAATGAGCAGTTCTTC. The chain carries TRBV14 and TRBJ2-1; perhaps TRBD2 as D (6 bases). From germline, CDR1 is SGHDN and CDR2 FVKESK. The CDR3 spans 16 residues. Trimming left V 0 bases short and J 7 bases short, with 16 bases between.

This clone was recorded only once. The rearrangement joins TRBV7-9 to TRBJ2-2; TRBD1 aligns across 9 bases. CDR3 length: 16 amino acids. Germline V lookup: CDR1 SEHNR, CDR2 FQNEAQ (reference sequence). J gave up 0 bases and V 4 bases, and 3 bases lay outside the gene matches. DNA for the CDR3: TGTGCCAGCAGCTCCCGGGACAGGGCGAACACCGGGGAGCTGTTTTTT. As protein: CASSSRDRANTGELFF. The variable domain in full, with the rest retrieved from reference TRBV7-9 and TRBJ2-2, is DTGVSQNPRHKITKRGQNVTFRCDPISEHNRLYWYRQTLGQGPEFLTYFQNEAQLEKSRLLSDRFSAERPKGSFSTLEIQRTEQGDSAMYLCASSSRDRANTGELFFGEGSRLTVL.

The V and J genes are TRBV19 and TRBJ1-1, with D possibly TRBD1 on 6 matching bases. Germline V lookup: CDR1 LNHDA, CDR2 SQIVND (reference sequence). The CDR3 has 13 residues. Trimming shortened V by 7 bases and J by 0 bases, and 9 bases separated the two germline ends. The CDR3 bases are TGTGCCAGTACCAGGACAGTGAACACTGAAGCTTTCTTT. Translation gives CASTRTVNTEAFF. The entire variable domain, with the rest obtained from reference TRBV19 and TRBJ1-1, is as follows: DGGITQSPKYLFRKEGQNVTLSCEQNLNHDAMYWYRQDPGQGLRLIYYSQIVNDFQKGDIAEGYSVSREKKESFPLTVTSAQKNPTAFYLCASTRTVNTEAFFGQGTRLTVV.

The V gene is TRBV6-5, the J gene TRBJ1-1, with 7 positions matching TRBD1. Germline CDR1 MNHEY, CDR2 SVGAGI. The CDR3 is 13 amino acids. Trimming took 2 bases from V and 5 from J; bases not matched to a gene: 2. This CDR3 reads CASSYNRGTEAFF. Here the CDR3 DNA reads TGTGCCAGCAGTTACAACAGGGGAACTGAAGCTTTCTTT.

The chain uses TRBV5-8 and TRBJ2-3; D remains ambiguous. The CDR3 totals 13 residues. V was trimmed by 0 bases and J by 4 bases, leaving 6 bases between them. Germline V CDR1 and CDR2: SGHTS, YDEGEE. The CDR3 nucleotides are TGTGCCAGCAGCTTGGCCGCGGCAGATACGCAGTATTTT. Protein product: CASSLAAADTQYF.

The J gene is TRBJ1-3, the V gene TRBV6-5; D is undetermined. Trimming left V 2 bases short and J 0 bases short, with 11 bases between. Germline assignment: CDR1 MNHEY and CDR2 SVGAGI. The CDR3 contains 16 residues. Here the CDR3 DNA reads TGTGCCAGCAGTTACCAGCGCTCCGGCTCTGGAAACACCATATATTTT. It yields the protein CASSYQRSGSGNTIYF.

This clone was detected a few times. The chain couples TRBV19 to TRBJ1-2; tentatively, D is TRBD1 (5 bases). This CDR3 contains 13 residues. Germline V gene sequence: CDR1 LNHDA, CDR2 SQIVND (reference sequence). Trimming removed 1 base at V and 2 bases at J, with 5 bases between. The DNA of the CDR3 is TGTGCCAGTAGTATAGGGACAAACTATGGCTACACCTTC. As protein: CASSIGTNYGYTF.

This chain links TRBV19 with TRBJ1-5; no reliable D call. Germline CDR1 LNHDA, CDR2 SQIVND (reference sequence). V was pared by 3 bases and J by 8 bases, with 11 bases between. The CDR3 is 13 residues long. CDR3 amino acids: CASSMAGYEPQHF. CDR3 DNA: TGTGCCAGTAGTATGGCGGGGTATGAGCCCCAGCATTTT.

The V and J genes are TRBV5-4 and TRBJ2-7; TRBD1 is a possible D gene (7 bases). Per the germline V gene, CDR1 is SGHNT and CDR2 is YYREEE (reference sequence). The CDR3 consists of 15 residues. V gave up 0 bases and J gave up 5 bases, with 15 bases separating them. CDR3 nucleotide sequence: TGTGCCAGCAGCTTGGAGAGGCAGGGGGGCGACGAGCAGTACTTC. This sequence encodes CASSLERQGGDEQYF.

V and J are TRBV7-3 and TRBJ2-1; D is unclear. CDR3 length: 14 residues. The germline V and J ends were trimmed by 0 bases and 8 bases, with 11 bases remaining between them. Germline CDR1 is SGHTA and CDR2 is FQGTGA. In DNA form, the CDR3 reads TGTGCCAGCAGCTTAACGGTGGGCTTGCATGAGCAGTTCTTC. Protein product: CASSLTVGLHEQFF. Supplemented by reference TRBV7-3 and TRBJ2-1, the full variable domain reads GAGVSQTPSNKVTEKGKYVELRCDPISGHTALYWYRQSLGQGPEFLIYFQGTGAADDSGLPNDRFFAVRPEGSVSTLKIQRTERGDSAVYLCASSLTVGLHEQFFGPGTRLTVL.

The gene calls are TRBV9 and TRBJ1-2, with 12 bases that match TRBD1. CDR3 size: 16 residues. Losses at the gene ends were 4 bases for V and 4 bases for J; bases not matched to a gene: 8. Germline V CDR1 and CDR2: SGDLS, YYNGEE. The CDR3 DNA follows: TGTGCCAGCAGCCTTGCCCCGGGACAGGGGGCCTATGGCTACACCTTC. Amino acids: CASSLAPGQGAYGYTF. Full variable domain (outside the CDR3, taken from reference TRBV9 and TRBJ1-2): DSGVTQTPKHLITATGQRVTLRCSPRSGDLSVYWYQQSLDQGLQFLIQYYNGEERAKGNILERFSAQQFPDLHSELNLSSLELGDSALYFCASSLAPGQGAYGYTFGSGTRLTVV.

This sequence joins TRBV5-6 and TRBJ2-2, with D maybe TRBD2 (6 bases). V was shortened by 0 bases and J by 1 base, with 7 bases between the two germline ends. The CDR3 is 15 residues long. The germline V gene has CDR1 SGHDT and CDR2 YYEEEE. Here the CDR3 DNA reads TGTGCCAGCAGCTTGGGGGGGGTGAACACCGGGGAGCTGTTTTTT. The encoded protein is CASSLGGVNTGELFF.

The V gene is TRBV11-2, the J gene TRBJ1-2; possibly TRBD1 for D (6 bases). V was pared by 1 base and J by 6 bases, with 15 bases between. The CDR3 consists of 15 residues. Germline CDR1 SGHAT, CDR2 FQNNGV. The CDR3 DNA sequence: TGTGCCAGCAGCTTAGGGGGACAAAAACGGAATGGCTACACCTTC. Residues: CASSLGGQKRNGYTF.

The chain employs TRBV9 and TRBJ2-1; 7 nucleotides line up with TRBD2. The CDR3 length is 15 residues. Germline trimming cut 6 bases from V and 1 base from J; bases unmatched to any gene: 7. Germline V gives CDR1 SGDLS, CDR2 YYNGEE. The CDR3 sequence is CASTRAGVSYNEQFF. The CDR3 DNA is TGTGCCAGCACGCGGGCGGGAGTGTCCTACAATGAGCAGTTCTTC.

This clone appeared once. V is TRBV4-2 and J is TRBJ2-6, with D unresolved. The ends were cut back, 4 bases at V and 4 bases at J, with 14 bases in the middle. CDR3 size: 16 residues. The germline gives CDR1 LGHNA, CDR2 YNFKEQ. The CDR3 DNA reads as TGTGCCAGCAGCCCCCTGGTTGGCGCGGGGGCCAACGTCCTGACTTTC. Translated: CASSPLVGAGANVLTF.

The V and J genes are TRBV6-5 and TRBJ2-7; 8 bases map to TRBD2. With 8 bases clipped from V and 2 bases from J, the junction kept 5 bases outside the gene matches. This CDR3 comprises 13 residues. Germline values: CDR1 MNHEY, CDR2 SVGAGI. The CDR3 DNA follows: TGTGCCAGCGGTAGCGGGGCCCCCTACGAGCAGTACTTC. This translates into CASGSGAPYEQYF.

This sequence joins TRBV7-2 and TRBJ2-7; no firm D call. The CDR3 totals 14 residues. Germline-derived CDR1 and CDR2 are SGHTA and FQGNSA. Trimming left V 5 bases short and J 0 bases short, with 11 bases between. DNA of the CDR3: TGTGCCAGCAGCCGGCAAGGTCCCTCCTACGAGCAGTACTTC. It is translated as CASSRQGPSYEQYF. Full variable domain (rest looked up from reference TRBV7-2 and TRBJ2-7): GAGVSQSPSNKVTEKGKDVELRCDPISGHTALYWYRQSLGQGLEFLIYFQGNSAPDKSGLPSDRFSAERTGGSVSTLTIQRTQQEDSAVYLCASSRQGPSYEQYFGPGTRLTVT.

The V call is TRBV6-5, the J call TRBJ1-2, with a tentative D call TRBD1 (5 bases). The CDR3 is 14 amino acids. V lost 0 bases, J lost 5 bases, and 10 bases lay in between. Per germline, CDR1 MNHEY and CDR2 SVGAGI. The CDR3, as DNA: TGTGCCAGCAGTTACTCGTGGGGGGTTTATGGCTACACCTTC. Its protein is CASSYSWGVYGYTF.

The gene calls are TRBV7-3 and TRBJ2-1; D possibly matches TRBD1 or TRBD2 (5 bases each). With 6 bases removed from V and 4 bases from J, the gap between germline ends came to 28 bases. The CDR3 totals 19 residues. Germline V gene data show CDR1 as SGHTA and CDR2 as FQGTGA. CDR3 protein: CASRFRIGTRGVGYNEQFF. The CDR3, as DNA: TGTGCCAGCAGATTTCGTATCGGCACTAGGGGTGTGGGATACAATGAGCAGTTCTTC.

V gene TRBV3-1 (or the pseudogene TRBV3-2) combines with J gene TRBJ1-1; perhaps TRBD1 as D (5 bases). Per the germline V gene, CDR1 is LGHDT and CDR2 is YNNKEL (reference sequence). This CDR3 has 14 residues. Trimming cost V 4 bases and J 2 bases, with 11 bases left between them. The CDR3 DNA sequence: TGTGCCAGCAGCCCCAGCGACAGTAACACTGAAGCTTTCTTT. It encodes CASSPSDSNTEAFF.

This clone was found once. The chain carries TRBV5-5 and TRBJ1-1; perhaps TRBD1 as D (5 bases). The CDR3 runs to 14 residues. Germline V gives CDR1 SGHKS, CDR2 YYEKEE (reference sequence). Between the trimmed V and J ends, which lost 1 base and 3 bases, there was a span of 10 bases. The CDR3 region has the DNA TGTGCCAGCAGCTTGAGCCAGGGATACACTGAAGCTTTCTTT. Amino acids: CASSLSQGYTEAFF.

This chain connects TRBV9 to TRBJ2-1; D uncertain. Germline values: CDR1 SGDLS, CDR2 YYNGEE. The CDR3 length is 15 residues. Trimming left V 2 bases short and J 3 bases short, with 12 bases between. This CDR3 reads CASSVSVGVYNEQFF. CDR3 bases: TGTGCCAGCAGCGTTTCGGTTGGGGTCTACAATGAGCAGTTCTTC. The full variable domain, in which reference TRBV9 and TRBJ2-1 provide the parts outside the CDR3, is DSGVTQTPKHLITATGQRVTLRCSPRSGDLSVYWYQQSLDQGLQFLIQYYNGEERAKGNILERFSAQQFPDLHSELNLSSLELGDSALYFCASSVSVGVYNEQFFGPGTRLTVL.

The CDR3 reads CASSATGTGGEKLFF. The CDR3, as DNA: TGTGCCAGCAGCGCGACCGGGACAGGGGGTGAAAAACTGTTTTTT. This chain links TRBV9 with TRBJ1-4; 11 nucleotides align to TRBD1. CDR3 length: 15 residues. The J segment lost 7 bases and the V segment lost 3 bases, leaving 5 bases of the junction unmatched. Germline CDR1 and CDR2: SGDLS and YYNGEE.

The chain recombines TRBV24-1 with TRBJ1-4; 10 bases are a match to TRBD1. The CDR3 contains 17 residues. Germline CDR1 KGHDR, CDR2 SFDVKD. The V segment lost 3 bases and the J segment 5 bases; nucleotides outside the gene matches: 8. The CDR3 protein is CATSDLTWTGGNEKLFF. Here the CDR3 DNA reads TGTGCCACCAGTGATCTAACGTGGACAGGGGGAAATGAAAAACTGTTTTTT.

The chain is built from TRBV18 and TRBJ1-1; TRBD1 might be the D (5 bases). Trimming left V 3 bases short and J 2 bases short, with 7 bases between. Germline-derived CDR1 and CDR2 are KGHSH and LQKENI. The CDR3 is 13 residues long. CDR3 in amino acids: CASSPTDNTEAFF. In nucleotides, the CDR3 is TGTGCCAGCTCACCGACAGATAACACTGAAGCTTTCTTT.

The V call is TRBV9, the J call TRBJ1-3; D may be TRBD1 (5 bases). This CDR3 has 16 amino acids. Trimming took off 3 bases at V and 2 bases at J, with 15 bases between the two ends. CDR1 is SGDLS and CDR2 is YYNGEE in the germline V gene. The CDR3 nucleotides read TGTGCCAGCAGCGCACCCCAGGGAGGACCTGGAAACACCATATATTTT. It is translated as CASSAPQGGPGNTIYF.

This clone was counted between two and nine times. In DNA, the CDR3 is TGTGCCAGCAGCTTGGGGGGGTCCAAAAACATTCAGTACTTC. Its protein product is CASSLGGSKNIQYF. The chain links TRBV5-4 to TRBJ2-4; D could derive from TRBD1 or TRBD2 (5 bases each). V lost 0 bases, J lost 2 bases, and 6 bases lay in between. Germline lookup yields CDR1 SGHNT and CDR2 YYREEE (reference sequence). The length of the CDR3 is 14 residues.

V usage is TRBV4-3 and J usage is TRBJ2-7; 9 bases agree with TRBD2. J lost 2 bases, V lost 0 bases, and 8 bases had no gene match. CDR1 and CDR2 from the germline V gene are LGHNA and YSLEER. CDR3 length equals 17 residues. The CDR3 region is CASSQDLVAGVPYEQYF. The CDR3 DNA follows: TGCGCCAGCAGCCAAGACCTAGTAGCGGGAGTCCCCTACGAGCAGTACTTC.

V is TRBV5-1 and J is TRBJ2-7, with 9 bases identical to TRBD1. Germline trimming cut 1 base from V and 2 bases from J; bases unmatched to any gene: 10. CDR1 is SGHRS, CDR2 YFSETQ, per germline. CDR3 length equals 17 residues. CDR3 in amino acids: CASSLLGLGTGTYEQYF. CDR3 nucleotide sequence: TGCGCCAGCAGCTTGTTGGGCTTAGGGACAGGGACCTACGAGCAGTACTTC.

The chain joins TRBV6-5 to TRBJ2-7, with a tentative D call TRBD2 (5 bases). In germline, CDR1 is MNHEY, CDR2 SVGAGI. The length of the CDR3 is 15 residues. Between the trimmed V and J ends, which lost 2 bases and 3 bases, there was a span of 14 bases. The CDR3 DNA reads as TGTGCCAGCAGTTACGGCGGGCTAGCTATCTACGAGCAGTACTTC. This sequence encodes CASSYGGLAIYEQYF.

J is TRBJ1-2 and V is TRBV28; D is ambiguous. The CDR3 sequence is 14 residues long. Germline V gene sequence: CDR1 MDHEN, CDR2 SYDVKM. The V end was cut by 7 bases, the J end by 4 bases, with 16 bases between. CDR3 DNA: TGTGCCAGCAACCCCCCGGGAGGCGGCTATGGCTACACCTTC. Protein product: CASNPPGGGYGYTF.